The T cell receptor (beta chain) under discussion was sequenced for a study of cytomegalovirus exposure and HLA in healthy donors. Study results and caveats: TCR beta chains numbering more than 150 were designated cytomegalovirus-associated. Judged likely to be a sequencing artifact was a cluster of highly shared sequence variants. More than 15,000 TCR beta sequences were associated with HLA alleles at 0.05 false discovery rate in a later analysis.

In this sample, this clone turned up once. The antigen remains undetermined. Primers: 60 Vbeta forward and 13 Jbeta reverse. Only in-frame clones appear in the TCRdb table, and some are missing; sequencing was by immunoSEQ multiplex PCR. The data hold tens of thousands of clones, with roughly 70% observed a single time. Germline assignment: CDR1 SGDLS and CDR2 YYNGEE. The CDR3 has 16 amino acids. V was pared by 0 bases and J by 6 bases, with 11 bases of the junction left unmatched. Sequencing input: PBMCs. This chain uses TRBV9 with TRBJ2-7, with 8 bases identical to TRBD1. The clonotype originates from a man aged 60 to 75 in good health and CMV-seropositive. CDR3 coding DNA: TGTGCCAGCAGCGTAGAACAGGGGGTCGGGTCAGTCGAGCAGTACTTC. Translating it yields CASSVEQGVGSVEQYF.